This T cell receptor beta chain was retrieved from a study of regulatory T cells in long-lasting Graves disease. Study-level background: Newly diagnosed Graves' patients had taken antithyroid drugs under 3 months.

Construction of TCR beta libraries relied on iRepertoire HTBI primers and on Arm-PCR targeting CDR3 regions. MiXCR, applied by TCRdb to the multiplex PCR reads, yields one record per CDR3 protein. The sample includes 360,000 or so distinct CDR3 sequences, over 9.5% seen only once; the top ten take approximately 20%. V lost 6 bases and J 3 bases, leaving 17 bases between the germline ends. The CDR3 covers 16 residues. Findings and caveats of the study: TRBV28, TRBJ1-2 and TRBJ2-5 were favored in persistent disease.

This clonotype showed up just a few times. Antigen: not known. Time point reported: newly diagnosed GD, antithyroid drugs for less than 3 months. With RNA extracted from PBMCs as input, the TCR library was made. These data were also reused for a study on T cells in Graves' hyperthyroidism and ophthalmopathy. That report notes: The HTBI primer set served for first-round RT-PCR of the TCR CDR3. A 13 V-J signature model discriminated ophthalmopathy versus stable hyperthyroidism.

This specimen consisted of peripheral blood mononuclear cells (PBMCs), obtained at new diagnosis, from a patient treated with antithyroid drugs. This clonotype originated in a young woman with Graves disease. This sequence joins TRBV12-3 or TRBV12-4 and TRBJ2-2, with D possibly matching TRBD1 (6 bases). CDR3 sequence reads: CASSRPDRFHTGELFF. In DNA, the CDR3 is TGTGCCAGCAGCCGACCAGACAGGTTCCACACCGGGGAGCTGTTTTTT.